A selection of T cell receptor beta chains follows, all from one sample in a study of cytomegalovirus exposure and HLA in healthy donors. Generated by immunoSEQ multiplex PCR, the TCRdb table keeps only in-frame clones and is missing some. The sample gives about 190,000 clones, over 80% of which show up once; roughly 10% is in the top ten. Source material: PBMCs. These TCRs come from a woman in her 50s in good health and CMV-seropositive. Each CDR3 is given with its conserved first and last residue. The order of the fields is D gene, V gene, J gene, clone size, CDR3 protein, CDR3 DNA. D genes are given only for firm matches. Rows may omit the clone size; those that give it use once, few, many or a size class.

d_call: TRBD1
v_call: TRBV19
j_call: TRBJ2-4
clone_size: -
cdr3_aa: CASSIVQGGNIQYF
cdr3_nt: TGTGCCAGTAGTATAGTACAGGGGGGAAACATTCAGTACTTC

d_call: -
v_call: TRBV30
j_call: TRBJ2-7
clone_size: few
cdr3_aa: CAWSVGGRDSGSSYEQYF
cdr3_nt: TGTGCCTGGAGTGTGGGGGGCCGGGACAGTGGGTCCTCCTACGAGCAGTACTTC

d_call: TRBD1
v_call: TRBV4-1
j_call: TRBJ2-7
clone_size: few
cdr3_aa: CASSLNPGQSFYEQYF
cdr3_nt: TGCGCCAGCAGCCTCAACCCGGGACAGAGCTTCTACGAGCAGTACTTC

d_call: TRBD1
v_call: TRBV4-3
j_call: TRBJ1-6
clone_size: -
cdr3_aa: CASSSWTGNSPLHF
cdr3_nt: TGCGCCAGCAGCTCGTGGACAGGGAATTCACCCCTCCACTTT

d_call: -
v_call: TRBV7-3
j_call: TRBJ2-7
clone_size: -
cdr3_aa: CASSVEGLGEQYF
cdr3_nt: TGTGCCAGCAGCGTGGAGGGTTTGGGGGAGCAGTACTTC

d_call: TRBD1
v_call: TRBV7-6
j_call: TRBJ1-1
clone_size: -
cdr3_aa: CANSADRVEAFF
cdr3_nt: TGTGCCAACAGCGCTGACAGGGTAGAAGCTTTCTTT

d_call: -
v_call: TRBV29-1
j_call: TRBJ2-7
clone_size: -
cdr3_aa: CSVDIQYEQYF
cdr3_nt: TGCAGCGTTGACATACAGTACGAGCAGTACTTC

d_call: -
v_call: TRBV5-1
j_call: TRBJ1-2
clone_size: -
cdr3_aa: CASSLYGGARGGYTF
cdr3_nt: TGCGCCAGCAGCTTGTATGGGGGCGCAAGGGGTGGCTACACCTTC

d_call: -
v_call: TRBV7-8
j_call: TRBJ2-1
clone_size: -
cdr3_aa: CASSGASALTGEQFF
cdr3_nt: TGTGCCAGCAGTGGAGCGTCGGCGCTTACAGGGGAGCAGTTCTTC

d_call: TRBD2
v_call: TRBV5-4
j_call: TRBJ2-3
clone_size: -
cdr3_aa: CASSPMTGGETDTQYF
cdr3_nt: TGTGCCAGCAGCCCTATGACGGGGGGTGAAACAGATACGCAGTATTTT

d_call: TRBD1
v_call: TRBV11-2
j_call: TRBJ1-2
clone_size: -
cdr3_aa: CASSLTDRGHIYGYTF
cdr3_nt: TGTGCCAGCAGCTTAACGGACAGGGGGCATATCTATGGCTACACCTTC

d_call: TRBD1
v_call: TRBV9
j_call: TRBJ1-6
clone_size: -
cdr3_aa: CASSVRGQDPSYNSPLHF
cdr3_nt: TGTGCCAGCAGCGTACGGGGACAGGACCCCTCCTATAATTCACCCCTCCACTTT

d_call: -
v_call: TRBV9
j_call: TRBJ2-3
clone_size: -
cdr3_aa: CASSARLTDTQYF
cdr3_nt: TGTGCCAGCAGCGCCCGACTCACAGATACGCAGTATTTT

d_call: TRBD2
v_call: TRBV28
j_call: TRBJ2-2
clone_size: -
cdr3_aa: CASTTGGVSLDTGELFF
cdr3_nt: TGTGCCAGCACCACGGGGGGAGTCTCGTTGGACACCGGGGAGCTGTTTTTT

d_call: -
v_call: TRBV6-1
j_call: TRBJ2-2
clone_size: many
cdr3_aa: CASSAGDISTGELFF
cdr3_nt: TGTGCCAGCAGTGCAGGGGACATTTCTACCGGGGAGCTGTTTTTT

d_call: -
v_call: TRBV6-1
j_call: TRBJ1-1
clone_size: -
cdr3_aa: CASRDLINTEAFF
cdr3_nt: TGTGCCAGCAGGGACTTAATAAACACTGAAGCTTTCTTT

d_call: TRBD2
v_call: TRBV5-1
j_call: TRBJ2-7
clone_size: -
cdr3_aa: CASSWASGSYEQYF
cdr3_nt: TGCGCCAGCAGCTGGGCTAGCGGTTCCTACGAGCAGTACTTC

d_call: -
v_call: TRBV7-3
j_call: TRBJ2-3
clone_size: -
cdr3_aa: CASSAEELVEADTQYF
cdr3_nt: TGTGCCAGCAGCGCAGAGGAACTAGTTGAGGCAGATACGCAGTATTTT

d_call: -
v_call: TRBV28
j_call: TRBJ2-3
clone_size: -
cdr3_aa: CASSLSPRQWGSTDTQYF
cdr3_nt: TGTGCCAGCAGTTTAAGCCCTAGACAGTGGGGCAGCACAGATACGCAGTATTTT

d_call: -
v_call: TRBV6-5
j_call: TRBJ1-5
clone_size: -
cdr3_aa: CASSPTGNSNQPQHF
cdr3_nt: TGTGCCAGCAGCCCCACAGGGAATAGCAATCAGCCCCAGCATTTT

d_call: -
v_call: TRBV19
j_call: TRBJ1-5
clone_size: -
cdr3_aa: CASSIARGSQPQHF
cdr3_nt: TGTGCCAGTAGTATAGCACGAGGTAGCCAGCCCCAGCATTTT

d_call: TRBD2
v_call: TRBV2
j_call: TRBJ2-2
clone_size: -
cdr3_aa: CATSGGATNTGELFF
cdr3_nt: TGTGCCACCAGCGGGGGGGCGACGAACACCGGGGAGCTGTTTTTT

d_call: TRBD2
v_call: TRBV29-1
j_call: TRBJ2-7
clone_size: -
cdr3_aa: CSAGLATYEQYF
cdr3_nt: TGCAGCGCGGGACTAGCTACGTACGAGCAGTACTTC

d_call: TRBD1
v_call: TRBV19
j_call: TRBJ2-7
clone_size: -
cdr3_aa: CASSTDRGPSYEQYF
cdr3_nt: TGTGCCAGTAGTACTGACAGGGGGCCATCCTACGAGCAGTACTTC

d_call: -
v_call: TRBV5-4
j_call: TRBJ2-5
clone_size: -
cdr3_aa: CASSSPGLHSETQYF
cdr3_nt: TGTGCCAGCAGCTCACCGGGACTCCACTCGGAGACCCAGTACTTC

d_call: -
v_call: TRBV12-5
j_call: TRBJ1-2
clone_size: -
cdr3_aa: CASGLSQRGGLVSAVNYGYTF
cdr3_nt: TGTGCTAGTGGTTTGAGCCAAAGAGGTGGTTTAGTGTCAGCCGTAAACTATGGCTACACCTTC